A selection of T cell receptor beta chains follows, all from one sample in a study of T cells in Graves' hyperthyroidism and ophthalmopathy. Using its own MiXCR run on the multiplex PCR reads, TCRdb lists one record per CDR3 protein. Of about 520,000 distinct CDR3 sequences in the sample, around a quarter are singletons; the top ten hold approximately 10%. Sequencing was done on a sample of blood. These receptors were obtained from a woman in her thirties with Graves' ophthalmopathy. Both conserved end residues are part of each CDR3. D genes are given only for firm matches. Rows may omit the clone size; those that give it use once, few, many or a size class.

NA	TRBV29-1	TRBJ1-2	NA	CSVIGQSGYTF	TGCAGCGTGATCGGACAGTCGGGCTACACCTTC
NA	TRBV20-1	TRBJ1-5	NA	CSARDQSGGDQPQHF	TGCAGTGCTAGAGATCAATCCGGAGGCGATCAGCCCCAGCATTTT
NA	TRBV6-1	TRBJ2-3	NA	CASSEAWQGTDTQYF	TGTGCCAGCAGTGAAGCCTGGCAGGGGACAGATACGCAGTATTTT
NA	TRBV24-1	TRBJ1-1	many	CATSAGHNMNTEAFF	TGTGCCACCAGTGCGGGACACAATATGAACACTGAAGCTTTCTTT
NA	TRBV6-1	TRBJ1-6	few	CASSEVQGSSSPLHF	TGTGCTAGCAGTGAAGTTCAGGGTTCGAGTTCACCCCTCCACTTT
TRBD1	TRBV12-3/TRBV12-4	TRBJ1-1	few	CASSLLPGGLKTEAFF	TGTGCCAGCAGTTTGTTGCCAGGGGGTCTGAAGACTGAAGCTTTCTTT
NA	TRBV11-1	TRBJ1-1	many	CASSLAPRGGNTEAFF	TGTGCCAGCAGCTTAGCGCCCAGGGGAGGAAACACTGAAGCTTTCTTT
NA	TRBV19	TRBJ1-1	many	CASSRARVHTEAFF	TGTGCCAGTAGTAGAGCCAGGGTCCACACTGAAGCTTTCTTT
NA	TRBV20-1	TRBJ2-5	few	CSAREGLQGAETQYF	TGCAGTGCTAGAGAGGGGTTGCAAGGCGCAGAGACCCAGTACTTC
TRBD1	TRBV6-1	TRBJ1-2	NA	CASSDRTGDNYGYTF	TGTGCCAGCAGTGATCGGACAGGCGACAACTATGGCTACACCTTC
NA	TRBV2	TRBJ1-2	many	CASSASVTVNYGYTF	TGTGCCAGCAGTGCAAGCGTGACTGTTAACTATGGCTACACCTTC
NA	TRBV7-6	TRBJ1-3	few	CASSPRPPGSSGNTIYF	TGTGCCAGCAGCCCAAGACCTCCAGGGAGCTCTGGAAACACCATATATTTT
TRBD1	TRBV5-4	TRBJ1-5	few	CASSLVFPGQSYQPQHF	TGTGCCAGCAGCTTGGTGTTTCCGGGACAGAGTTATCAGCCCCAGCATTTT
NA	TRBV30	TRBJ2-1	few	CAWSPYHRGGNNEQFF	TGTGCCTGGAGCCCTTATCACAGGGGAGGTAACAATGAGCAGTTCTTC
TRBD2	TRBV28	TRBJ2-5	NA	CASSREGSETQYF	TGTGCCAGCAGCCGGGAGGGATCGGAGACCCAGTACTTC
TRBD1	TRBV20-1	TRBJ2-7	many	CSARESDRGDYYEQYF	TGCAGTGCTAGAGAATCAGACAGGGGTGACTACTACGAGCAGTACTTC
NA	TRBV28	TRBJ2-2	NA	CASSFRGFTGELFF	TGTGCCAGCAGTTTCAGGGGTTTCACCGGGGAGCTGTTTTTT
TRBD1	TRBV10-3	TRBJ1-2	NA	CAISEAQGAYGYTF	TGTGCCATCAGTGAGGCACAGGGGGCCTATGGCTACACCTTC
TRBD2	TRBV28	TRBJ2-7	NA	CASSFLAGGYEQYF	TGTGCCAGCAGTTTTCTGGCGGGGGGCTACGAGCAGTACTTC